This entry lists 6 T cell receptor beta chains sequenced from one sample in a study of blood T cell repertoires in COVID-19. Clones were read by immunoSEQ multiplex PCR, and TCRdb kept only the in-frame ones, dropping some. The table has just over 350,000 clones, 86% seen once. The sample was peripheral blood. These TCRs come from a woman aged 55-75 years with COVID-19, enrolled during active disease.

The rearrangement joins TRBV6-2 or TRBV6-3 to TRBJ1-5, with D tentatively TRBD1 (6 bases). Germline CDR1 and CDR2: MNHEY and SVGEGT. The CDR3 totals 14 residues. V dropped 0 bases and J dropped 7 bases, with 10 bases sitting between them. The CDR3 protein is CASSYSGARQPQHF. The CDR3 DNA reads TGTGCCAGCAGTTACTCGGGGGCTCGGCAGCCCCAGCATTTT.

This clone was counted once. The same CDR3 arises from other DNA sequences in this sample as well. V and J are TRBV7-2 and TRBJ1-1, with 7 bases fitting TRBD1. The CDR3 is made up of 14 amino acids. Germline CDR1 SGHTA, CDR2 FQGNSA. V lost 3 bases to trimming and J lost 2 bases; unmatched junction nucleotides: 3. The CDR3 coding sequence is TGTGCCAGCAGCTTGGGACAGAGTAACACTGAAGCTTTCTTT. Translating gives CASSLGQSNTEAFF.

The chain employs TRBV5-4 and TRBJ1-2; D might be TRBD1 (6 bases). Germline CDR1 reads SGHNT; CDR2 reads YYREEE (reference sequence). The CDR3 has 14 residues. V was cut by 3 bases and J by 7 bases, with 16 bases left in between. CDR3 in amino acids: CASSSNTGWPGYTF. The CDR3 DNA follows: TGTGCCAGCAGCTCCAACACAGGGTGGCCTGGCTACACCTTC.

The rearrangement joins TRBV9 to TRBJ1-1; 8 nucleotides agree with TRBD1. The germline V gene has CDR1 SGDLS and CDR2 YYNGEE. The length of the CDR3 is 14 residues. J gave up 11 bases and V 4 bases, and 13 bases lay outside the gene matches. DNA for the CDR3: TGTGCCAGCAGCCCCGGAGACAGGGGAACGGATGCTTTCTTT. Translating gives CASSPGDRGTDAFF.

Written as DNA, the CDR3 is TGTGCCAGCAGCCGCCGGAGAGACACAGATACGCAGTATTTT. It translates to CASSRRRDTDTQYF. This chain connects TRBV7-2 to TRBJ2-3; D remains ambiguous. V was shortened by 5 bases and J by 2 bases, with 11 bases between the two germline ends. The CDR3 extends over 14 amino acids. Germline V gene lookup returns CDR1 SGHTA and CDR2 FQGNSA.

V is TRBV5-4 and J is TRBJ2-5, with D tentatively TRBD1 (5 bases). This CDR3 comprises 13 residues. Per germline, CDR1 SGHNT and CDR2 YYREEE (reference sequence). Trimming removed 0 bases from V and 5 bases from J, with 8 bases in between. The chain's CDR3 is CASSLAGMETQYF. The CDR3 nucleotides read TGTGCCAGCAGCTTGGCAGGGATGGAGACCCAGTACTTC.